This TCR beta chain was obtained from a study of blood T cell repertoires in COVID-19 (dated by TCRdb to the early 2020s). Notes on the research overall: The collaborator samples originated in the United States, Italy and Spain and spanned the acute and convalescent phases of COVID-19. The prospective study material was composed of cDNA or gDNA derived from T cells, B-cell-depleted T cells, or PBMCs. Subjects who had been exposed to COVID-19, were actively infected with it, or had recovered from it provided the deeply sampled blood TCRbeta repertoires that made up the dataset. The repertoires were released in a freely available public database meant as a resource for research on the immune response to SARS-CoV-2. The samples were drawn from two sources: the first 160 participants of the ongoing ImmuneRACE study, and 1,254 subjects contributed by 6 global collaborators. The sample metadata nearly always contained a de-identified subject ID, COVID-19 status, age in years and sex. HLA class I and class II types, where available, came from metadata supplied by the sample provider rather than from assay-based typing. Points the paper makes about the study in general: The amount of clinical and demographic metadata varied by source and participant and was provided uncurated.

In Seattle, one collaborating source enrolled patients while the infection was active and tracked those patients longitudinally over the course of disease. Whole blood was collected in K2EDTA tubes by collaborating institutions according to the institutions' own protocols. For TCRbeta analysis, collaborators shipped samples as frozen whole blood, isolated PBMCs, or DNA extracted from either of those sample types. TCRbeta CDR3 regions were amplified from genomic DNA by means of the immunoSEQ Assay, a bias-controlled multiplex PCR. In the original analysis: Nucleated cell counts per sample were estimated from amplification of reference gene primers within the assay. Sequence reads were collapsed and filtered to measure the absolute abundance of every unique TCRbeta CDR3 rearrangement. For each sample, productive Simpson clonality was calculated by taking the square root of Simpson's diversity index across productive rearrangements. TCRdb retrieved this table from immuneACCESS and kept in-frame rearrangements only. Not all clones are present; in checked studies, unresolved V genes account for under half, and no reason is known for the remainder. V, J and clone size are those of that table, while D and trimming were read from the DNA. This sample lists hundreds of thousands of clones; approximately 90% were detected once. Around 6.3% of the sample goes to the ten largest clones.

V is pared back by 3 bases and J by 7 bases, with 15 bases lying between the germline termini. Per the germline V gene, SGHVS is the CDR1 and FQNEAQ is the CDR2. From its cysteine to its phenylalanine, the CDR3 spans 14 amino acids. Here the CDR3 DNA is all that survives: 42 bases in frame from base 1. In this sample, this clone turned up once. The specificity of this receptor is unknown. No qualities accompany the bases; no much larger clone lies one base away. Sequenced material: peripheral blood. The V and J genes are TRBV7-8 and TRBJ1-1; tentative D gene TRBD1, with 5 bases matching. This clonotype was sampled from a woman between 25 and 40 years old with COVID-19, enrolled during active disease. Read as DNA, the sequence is TGTGCCAGCAGCTTTGACAGATCGGACGGTGAAGCTTTCTTT. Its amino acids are CASSFDRSDGEAFF.